This T cell receptor (beta chain) was sequenced during a study of immune characterization of retroperitoneal liposarcoma. TCRdb reanalysed the PCR reads using MiXCR and keeps one entry per CDR3 protein. The table records approximately 9,300 distinct CDR3 sequences, around a third of them present only once. With 5 bases clipped from V and 11 bases from J, the junction kept 10 bases outside the gene matches. Per the germline V gene, CDR1 is SGHNT and CDR2 is YENEEA. The CDR3 is 14 residues long. Only a few counts were recorded for this clonotype. This clonotype was obtained from a male donor with retroperitoneal liposarcoma. The chain uses TRBV11-3 and TRBJ2-5; TRBD2 agrees at 11 bases. The sequenced material came from tumor tissue. CDR3 protein: CASSDRTSGLEQYF. The DNA for the CDR3 is TGTGCCAGCAGCGACCGGACTAGCGGGCTTGAGCAGTACTTC.